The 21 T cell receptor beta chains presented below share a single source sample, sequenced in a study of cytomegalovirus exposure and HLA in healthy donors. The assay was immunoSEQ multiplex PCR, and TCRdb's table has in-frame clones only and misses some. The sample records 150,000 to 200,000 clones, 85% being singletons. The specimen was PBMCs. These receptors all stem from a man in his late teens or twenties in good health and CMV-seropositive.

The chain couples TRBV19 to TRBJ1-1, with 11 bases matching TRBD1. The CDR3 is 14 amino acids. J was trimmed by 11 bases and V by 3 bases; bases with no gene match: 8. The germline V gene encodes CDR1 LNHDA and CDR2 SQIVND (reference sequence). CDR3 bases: TGTGCCAGTAGTATCGTTGGGACAGGGGGGGAGGCTTTCTTT. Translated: CASSIVGTGGEAFF.

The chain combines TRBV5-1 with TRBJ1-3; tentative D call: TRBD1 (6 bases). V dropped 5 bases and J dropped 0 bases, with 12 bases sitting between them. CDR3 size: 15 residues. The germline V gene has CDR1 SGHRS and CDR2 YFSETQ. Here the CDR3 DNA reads TGCGCCAGCAGGGATGACAGGAACTCTGGAAACACCATATATTTT. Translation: CASRDDRNSGNTIYF.

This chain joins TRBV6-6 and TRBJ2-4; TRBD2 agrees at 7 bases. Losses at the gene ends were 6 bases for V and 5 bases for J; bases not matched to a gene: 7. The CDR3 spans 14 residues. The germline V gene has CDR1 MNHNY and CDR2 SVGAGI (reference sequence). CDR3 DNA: TGTGCCAGCAGCTTATGGGGGGGGGAAAACATTCAGTACTTC. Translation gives CASSLWGGENIQYF.

In DNA form, the CDR3 reads TGTGCCAGCAGTGAACAACGGGGATTTTGGCTACAGCCCCAGCATTTT. The encoded protein is CASSEQRGFWLQPQHF. This rearrangement joins TRBV2 to TRBJ1-5, with no clear D. The germline CDR1 and CDR2 sequences are SNHLY and FYNNEI. This CDR3 contains 16 residues. V shed 2 bases and J shed 7 bases, with 18 bases lying between them.

CDR3 residues: CASSELAGGQDTQYF. The CDR3 nucleotides are TGTGCCAGCAGTGAACTAGCGGGGGGGCAAGATACGCAGTATTTT. This chain joins TRBV6-1 and TRBJ2-3; TRBD2 matches at 12 bases. Germline CDR1 is MNHNS and CDR2 is SASEGT. This CDR3 is built from 15 residues. With V trimmed by 2 bases and J by 5 bases, 2 bases remained unmatched.

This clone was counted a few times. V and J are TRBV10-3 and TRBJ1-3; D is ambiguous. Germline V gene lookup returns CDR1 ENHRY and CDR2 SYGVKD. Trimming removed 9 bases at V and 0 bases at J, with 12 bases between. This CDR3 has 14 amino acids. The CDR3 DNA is TGTGCCATTTCGGACGGAGGCTCTGGAAACACCATATATTTT. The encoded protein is CAISDGGSGNTIYF.

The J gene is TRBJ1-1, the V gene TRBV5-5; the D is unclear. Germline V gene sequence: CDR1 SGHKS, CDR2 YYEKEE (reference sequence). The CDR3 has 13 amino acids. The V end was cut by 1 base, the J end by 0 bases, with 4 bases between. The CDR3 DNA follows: TGTGCCAGCAGCTTGACAGTGAACACTGAAGCTTTCTTT. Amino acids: CASSLTVNTEAFF.

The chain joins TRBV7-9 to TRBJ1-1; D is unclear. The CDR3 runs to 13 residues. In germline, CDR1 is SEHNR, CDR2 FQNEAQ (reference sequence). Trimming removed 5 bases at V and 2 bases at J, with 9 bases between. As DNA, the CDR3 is TGTGCCAGCAGCCCTCCAACAAACACTGAAGCTTTCTTT. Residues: CASSPPTNTEAFF.

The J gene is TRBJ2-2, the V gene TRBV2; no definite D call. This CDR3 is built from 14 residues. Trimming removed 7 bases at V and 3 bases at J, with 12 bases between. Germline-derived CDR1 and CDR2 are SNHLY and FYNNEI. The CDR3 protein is CASNYRPYTGELFF. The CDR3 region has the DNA TGTGCCAGCAATTACAGACCATACACCGGGGAGCTGTTTTTT.

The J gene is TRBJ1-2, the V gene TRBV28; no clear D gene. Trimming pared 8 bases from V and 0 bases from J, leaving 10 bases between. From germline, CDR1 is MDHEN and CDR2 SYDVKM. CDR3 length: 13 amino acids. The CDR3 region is CASGGTSNYGYTF. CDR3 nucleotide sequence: TGTGCCAGCGGCGGAACTTCTAACTATGGCTACACCTTC.

CDR3 sequence reads: CAARGTGGYTF. The DNA for the CDR3 is TGTGCCGCCCGGGGGACCGGAGGCTACACCTTC. The J gene is TRBJ1-2, the V gene TRBV28, with a possible D match to TRBD1 (5 bases). Germline loops: CDR1 MDHEN, CDR2 SYDVKM. V was pared by 11 bases and J by 8 bases, with 15 bases between. The CDR3 consists of 11 residues.

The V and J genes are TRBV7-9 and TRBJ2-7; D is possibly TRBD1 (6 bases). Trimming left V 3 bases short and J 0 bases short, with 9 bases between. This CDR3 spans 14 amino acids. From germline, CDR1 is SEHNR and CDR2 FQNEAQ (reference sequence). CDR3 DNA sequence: TGTGCCAGCAGCTTTAGGACAGACTCCTACGAGCAGTACTTC. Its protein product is CASSFRTDSYEQYF.

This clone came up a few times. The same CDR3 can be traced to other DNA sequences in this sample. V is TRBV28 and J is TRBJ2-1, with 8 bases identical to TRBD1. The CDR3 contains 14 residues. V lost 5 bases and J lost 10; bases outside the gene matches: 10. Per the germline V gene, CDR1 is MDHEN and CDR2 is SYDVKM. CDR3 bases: TGTGCCAGCAGTCCTCTCCAGGGGGCGAGAGAGCAGTTCTTC. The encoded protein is CASSPLQGAREQFF.

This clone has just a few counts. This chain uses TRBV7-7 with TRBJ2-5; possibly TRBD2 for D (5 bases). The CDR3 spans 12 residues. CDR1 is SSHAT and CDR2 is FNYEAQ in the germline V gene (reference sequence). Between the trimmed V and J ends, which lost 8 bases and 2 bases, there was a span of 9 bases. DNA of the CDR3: TGTGCCAGCTCTCCGGGGCAAGAGACCCAGTACTTC. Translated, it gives CASSPGQETQYF.

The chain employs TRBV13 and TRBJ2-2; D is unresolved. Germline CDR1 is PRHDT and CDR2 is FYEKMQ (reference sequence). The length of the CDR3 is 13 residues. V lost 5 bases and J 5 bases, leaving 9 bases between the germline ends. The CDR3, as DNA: TGTGCCAGCAGCCTCGACTTGACCGGGGAGCTGTTTTTT. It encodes CASSLDLTGELFF.

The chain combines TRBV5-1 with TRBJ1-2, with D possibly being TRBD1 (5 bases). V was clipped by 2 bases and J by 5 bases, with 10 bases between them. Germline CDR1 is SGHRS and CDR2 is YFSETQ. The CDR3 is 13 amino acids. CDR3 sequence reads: CASSFDRAYGYTF. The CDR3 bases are TGCGCCAGCAGCTTTGACAGAGCATATGGCTACACCTTC.

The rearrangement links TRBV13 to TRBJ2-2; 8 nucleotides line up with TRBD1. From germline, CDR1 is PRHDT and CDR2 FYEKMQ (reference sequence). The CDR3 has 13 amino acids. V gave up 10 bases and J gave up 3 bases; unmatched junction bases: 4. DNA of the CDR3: TGTGCCACCTCAGGGGGCGACACCGGGGAGCTGTTTTTT. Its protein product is CATSGGDTGELFF.

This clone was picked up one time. For the CDR3, the DNA is TGCGCCAGCAGCACTGACAGGGGGAGCTATAATTCACCCCTCCACTTT. Translating it yields CASSTDRGSYNSPLHF. The gene calls are TRBV5-1 and TRBJ1-6, with TRBD1 matching 9 bases. The CDR3 runs 16 residues. J gave up 3 bases and V 4 bases, and 5 bases lay outside the gene matches. Germline V gene data show CDR1 as SGHRS and CDR2 as YFSETQ.

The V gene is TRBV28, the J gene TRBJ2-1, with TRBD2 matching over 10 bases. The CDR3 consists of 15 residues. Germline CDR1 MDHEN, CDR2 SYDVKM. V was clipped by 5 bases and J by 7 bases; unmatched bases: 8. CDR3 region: CASSSASGSRNEQFF. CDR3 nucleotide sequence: TGTGCCAGCAGTAGTGCTAGCGGGAGTAGGAATGAGCAGTTCTTC.

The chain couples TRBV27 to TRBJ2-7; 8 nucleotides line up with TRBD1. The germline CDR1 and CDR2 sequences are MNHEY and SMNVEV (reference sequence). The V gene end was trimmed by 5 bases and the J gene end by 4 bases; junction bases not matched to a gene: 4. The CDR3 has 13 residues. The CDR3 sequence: CASSGRTGYEQYF. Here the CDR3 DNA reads TGTGCCAGCAGTGGCAGGACAGGGTACGAGCAGTACTTC.

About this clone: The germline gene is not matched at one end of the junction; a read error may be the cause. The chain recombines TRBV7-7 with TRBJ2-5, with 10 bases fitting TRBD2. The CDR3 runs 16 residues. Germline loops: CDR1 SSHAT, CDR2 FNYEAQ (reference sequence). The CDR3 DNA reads TGTGCTAGCAGCTTCTCTAGCGGGGGTATGGGAGAGACCCAGTACTTC. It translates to CASSFSSGGMGETQYF.